The sequence of this TCR beta chain was determined in a study of sequential checkpoint blockade in melanoma. Whole-study context: First-line arms were nivolumab then ipilimumab, or the reverse, randomized 1:1.

Germline V CDR1 and CDR2: MDHEN, SYDVKM. CDR3 length: 13 residues. Trimming took off 2 bases at V and 8 bases at J, with 9 bases between the two ends. The table came from immunoSEQ multiplex PCR; TCRdb's copy has only in-frame clones and leaves some out. The table includes tens of thousands of clones, approximately 88% detected once. Specified treatment: randomized to nivolumab then ipilimumab (arm A) or the reverse (arm B). From thawed PBMCs, live CD3+CD8+ cells negative for CD19 and CD56 were sorted. The chain is built from TRBV28 and TRBJ2-2; possible D gene TRBD2, 5 bases. Sequencing was performed on CD8+ T cells sorted from blood (inferred from file names), taken from a patient given nivolumab and ipilimumab in sequence. The source of this sequence is a human donor with melanoma. The CDR3 sequence is CASSLRGEGELFF. The CDR3 DNA is TGTGCCAGCAGTTTACGGGGAGAGGGGGAGCTGTTTTTT.